Each of the 28 T cell receptor beta chains below was sequenced from the same sample in a study of CD8 T cells in Susac syndrome. After extraction with the RNeasy kit, roughly 0.45 to 1 ug of the RNA was reverse transcribed using random hexamers. From the immunoSEQ multiplex PCR reads, TCRdb called clonotypes with MiXCR, one entry per CDR3 protein. The sample carries over 100,000 distinct CDR3 sequences, 85% to 95% recorded once. Sequencing was done on a sample of CD8+ T cells from PBMCs. These receptors originate from a human donor with Susac syndrome.

The chain carries TRBV29-1 and TRBJ2-3; TRBD1 is a possible D gene (5 bases). Trimming left V 2 bases short and J 2 bases short, with 8 bases between. In germline, CDR1 is SQVTM, CDR2 ANQGSEA. CDR3 length equals 13 residues. The CDR3 loop is CSVESGNTDTQYF. DNA for the CDR3: TGCAGCGTTGAATCAGGGAACACAGATACGCAGTATTTT.

This chain joins TRBV4-1 and TRBJ2-3; D ambiguous. The CDR3 is 14 amino acids. Germline V gives CDR1 MGHRA, CDR2 YSYEKL. Trimming stripped 1 base from V and 4 bases from J, with 9 bases between. The DNA of the CDR3 is TGCGCCAGCAGCCAAGTCCTAGGCGCAGATACGCAGTATTTT. It yields the protein CASSQVLGADTQYF.

V usage is TRBV27 and J usage is TRBJ1-5, with 7 bases fitting TRBD1. The junction had 4 bases not matched to a gene; V was cut back by 5 bases and J by 0 bases. The CDR3 runs 15 residues. Germline CDR1 and CDR2: MNHEY and SMNVEV (reference sequence). As DNA, the CDR3 is TGTGCCAGCAGTCCCCGGGACAGTAGCAATCAGCCCCAGCATTTT. This codes for CASSPRDSSNQPQHF.

The chain links TRBV2 to TRBJ1-2, with 9 bases lining up with TRBD1. Germline V lookup: CDR1 SNHLY, CDR2 FYNNEI. The CDR3 runs to 13 residues. J lost 7 bases, V lost 6 bases, and 6 bases had no gene match. The CDR3 DNA follows: TGTGCCAGCAGCCTGGGACAGGGACTTGGCTACACCTTC. Its translation: CASSLGQGLGYTF.

This rearrangement joins TRBV12-3 or TRBV12-4 to TRBJ2-2; D is perhaps TRBD1 (5 bases). This CDR3 is built from 14 residues. The V end lost 0 bases, the J end lost 9 bases, and 11 bases lay between the germline ends. The CDR3 sequence: CASSLAVGRRELFF. CDR3 nucleotide sequence: TGTGCCAGCAGTTTAGCTGTGGGGCGACGGGAGCTGTTTTTT.

The V gene is TRBV30, the J gene TRBJ1-1, with D maybe TRBD1 (5 bases). Trimming left V 4 bases short and J 5 bases short, with 11 bases between. Germline lookup yields CDR1 GTSNPN and CDR2 SVGIG (reference sequence). The CDR3 has 12 residues. CDR3 nucleotide sequence: TGTGCCTGGACAGGGTGGAGGACTGAAGCTTTCTTT. It translates to CAWTGWRTEAFF. The variable domain in full, completed from reference TRBV30 and TRBJ1-1, reads SQTIHQWPATLVQPVGSPLSLECTVEGTSNPNLYWYRQAAGRGLQLLFYSVGIGQISSEVPQNLSASRPQDRQFILSSKKLLLSDSGFYLCAWTGWRTEAFFGQGTRLTVV.

The chain joins TRBV4-1 to TRBJ1-2, with D possibly matching TRBD1 (6 bases). Trimming pared 0 bases from V and 3 bases from J, leaving 14 bases between. The CDR3 is 16 amino acids. Germline V gene sequence: CDR1 MGHRA, CDR2 YSYEKL. CDR3 sequence reads: CASSQDWAGEDYGYTF. The CDR3 DNA is TGCGCCAGCAGCCAAGATTGGGCAGGGGAGGACTATGGCTACACCTTC.

This clonotype was seen more than once but under ten times. V usage is TRBV6-1 and J usage is TRBJ1-1; D uncertain. The germline V gene has CDR1 MNHNS and CDR2 SASEGT. The V end was cut by 6 bases, the J end by 1 base, with 9 bases between. The CDR3 is 13 amino acids. CDR3 in amino acids: CASRDLGNTEAFF. CDR3 DNA sequence: TGTGCCAGCAGGGACCTGGGGAACACTGAAGCTTTCTTT.

The CDR3 DNA sequence: TGTGCCAGCAGCTTAAGGTCGATGGAACTATCGCGGGAGCAGTTCTTC. This gives the protein CASSLRSMELSREQFF. This chain connects TRBV7-2 to TRBJ2-1; D call uncertain. The CDR3 contains 16 residues. The germline V gene encodes CDR1 SGHTA and CDR2 FQGNSA. V was shortened by 2 bases and J by 10 bases, with 21 bases between the two germline ends.

The chain couples TRBV7-9 to TRBJ2-1; weak D call: TRBD1 (6 bases). The germline V and J ends were trimmed by 2 bases and 3 bases, with 11 bases remaining between them. Germline-derived CDR1 and CDR2 are SEHNR and FQNEAQ (reference sequence). The CDR3 runs 15 residues. CDR3 protein: CASSLTGSYYNEQFF. Written as DNA, the CDR3 is TGTGCCAGCAGCTTAACAGGGAGCTACTACAATGAGCAGTTCTTC. Variable domain in full (rest from reference TRBV7-9 and TRBJ2-1): DTGVSQNPRHKITKRGQNVTFRCDPISEHNRLYWYRQTLGQGPEFLTYFQNEAQLEKSRLLSDRFSAERPKGSFSTLEIQRTEQGDSAMYLCASSLTGSYYNEQFFGPGTRLTVL.

V and J are TRBV6-5 and TRBJ2-1; TRBD1 or TRBD2 may be the D gene (6 bases each). There are 17 residues in the CDR3. The germline V gene has CDR1 MNHEY and CDR2 SVGAGI. Trimming stripped 0 bases from V and 3 bases from J, with 15 bases between. CDR3 nucleotides: TGTGCCAGCAGTTACTCGAGGGGGGAAGCCTTCTACAATGAGCAGTTCTTC. As protein: CASSYSRGEAFYNEQFF.

The V and J genes are TRBV29-1 and TRBJ2-4; 8 positions agree with TRBD1. Germline values: CDR1 SQVTM, CDR2 ANQGSEA. Unmatched junction bases numbered 7, after V lost 6 bases and J lost 6 bases. The CDR3 has 13 amino acids. Here the CDR3 reads CSVTGTGGNIQYF. Here the CDR3 DNA reads TGCAGCGTGACCGGGACAGGCGGAAACATTCAGTACTTC.

A note on this clonotype: One junction end disagrees with the germline gene, perhaps due to a read error. The chain is built from TRBV7-7 and TRBJ2-3, with 7 bases aligning to TRBD1. Germline V gives CDR1 SSHAT, CDR2 FNYEAQ (reference sequence). The CDR3 has 14 amino acids. CDR3 nucleotide sequence: TGTGCTAGCAGCACAGGACAGGGCACAGATACGCAGTATTTT. Encoded protein: CASSTGQGTDTQYF.

This chain joins TRBV25-1 and TRBJ2-1; TRBD2 matches at 7 bases. Germline V CDR1 and CDR2: MGHDK, SYGVNS. This CDR3 contains 16 residues. Unmatched junction bases numbered 5, after V lost 3 bases and J lost 0 bases. The CDR3 reads CASSDPGLSSYNEQFF. Here the CDR3 DNA reads TGTGCCAGCAGTGATCCGGGACTAAGCTCCTACAATGAGCAGTTCTTC.

CDR3 nucleotides: TGCAGCGCCCTGCTTCAGAGTGGTACGCAGTATTTT. This encodes CSALLQSGTQYF. The chain links TRBV29-1 to TRBJ2-3; D is unresolved. Per germline, CDR1 SQVTM and CDR2 ANQGSEA. V was trimmed by 7 bases and J by 8 bases, leaving 16 bases between them. This CDR3 has 12 amino acids.

This chain joins TRBV20-1 and TRBJ1-2, with 9 bases fitting TRBD1. Looked up from germline, CDR1 is DFQATT and CDR2 is SNEGSKA (reference sequence). CDR3 length: 13 amino acids. The CDR3 bases are TGCAGCCCCGGTTACAGGGGGCAAGGTGGCTACACCTTC. It translates to CSPGYRGQGGYTF.

The chain is built from TRBV20-1 and TRBJ1-2, with D tentatively TRBD1 (6 bases). Trimming took off 0 bases at V and 4 bases at J, with 15 bases between the two ends. Germline CDR1 is DFQATT and CDR2 is SNEGSKA (reference sequence). This CDR3 has 15 residues. CDR3 sequence reads: CSARDLWGLGYGYTF. The DNA for the CDR3 is TGCAGTGCTAGAGATCTATGGGGGCTGGGCTATGGCTACACCTTC.

The rearrangement uses TRBV9 and TRBJ2-7; 7 positions agree with TRBD1. V lost 3 bases and J lost 2; bases outside the gene matches: 5. The germline CDR1 and CDR2 sequences are SGDLS and YYNGEE. This CDR3 is 14 amino acids long. In DNA form, the CDR3 reads TGTGCCAGCAGCGCGGACAGGTTTCCCTACGAGCAGTACTTC. It encodes CASSADRFPYEQYF.

V and J are TRBV4-2 and TRBJ2-7, with 10 bases aligning to TRBD2. From germline, CDR1 is LGHNA and CDR2 YNFKEQ. The trim removed 1 base at V and 2 bases at J, leaving 8 bases unmatched. CDR3 size: 17 residues. CDR3 bases: TGTGCCAGCAGCCAAGTCCCGGTTCTAGCGGGGGCCTACGAGCAGTACTTC. The encoded protein is CASSQVPVLAGAYEQYF.

Only one count was recorded for this clonotype. The gene calls are TRBV15 and TRBJ2-7, with TRBD1 matching 8 bases. J lost 7 bases, V lost 4 bases, and 9 bases had no gene match. CDR1 and CDR2 (germline): LNHNV, YYDKDF (reference sequence). The CDR3 spans 14 residues. This CDR3 is CATSIGRGREEQYF. CDR3 nucleotide sequence: TGTGCCACCAGCATCGGCAGGGGGCGAGAGGAGCAGTACTTC.

CDR3: CASSQLTGSNYGYTF. Here the CDR3 DNA reads TGTGCCAGCAGCCAACTGACAGGGAGTAACTATGGCTACACCTTC. The chain combines TRBV14 with TRBJ1-2; 7 bases agree with TRBD1. The CDR3 totals 15 residues. Trimming cost V 2 bases and J 1 base; bases outside gene matches: 4. Looked up from germline, CDR1 is SGHDN and CDR2 is FVKESK. The entire variable domain, with the rest obtained from reference TRBV14 and TRBJ1-2, is as follows: EAGVTQFPSHSVIEKGQTVTLRCDPISGHDNLYWYRRVMGKEIKFLLHFVKESKQDESGMPNNRFLAERTGGTYSTLKVQPAELEDSGVYFCASSQLTGSNYGYTFGSGTRLTVV.

The V gene is TRBV20-1, the J gene TRBJ2-7; D uncertain. Trimming left V 7 bases short and J 0 bases short, with 16 bases between. The CDR3 spans 14 residues. Per germline, CDR1 DFQATT and CDR2 SNEGSKA (reference sequence). The CDR3 region is CSVRDGANSYEQYF. The CDR3 DNA reads TGCAGTGTCCGAGACGGAGCCAACTCCTACGAGCAGTACTTC.

This chain uses TRBV20-1 with TRBJ1-2; no reliable D call. Germline CDR1 is DFQATT and CDR2 is SNEGSKA (reference sequence). Between the trimmed V and J ends, which lost 0 bases and 4 bases, there was a span of 9 bases. CDR3 length: 13 residues. This CDR3 reads CSARDLDGYGYTF. In DNA, the CDR3 is TGCAGTGCTAGAGATCTGGACGGCTATGGCTACACCTTC.

V and J are TRBV29-1 and TRBJ2-1; 11 bases map to TRBD2. With 6 bases clipped from V and 8 bases from J, the junction kept 9 bases outside the gene matches. CDR3 size: 14 residues. Germline CDR1 reads SQVTM; CDR2 reads ANQGSEA. The CDR3, as DNA: TGCAGCGTGACACCTAGCGGGGGGAACGATGAGCAGTTCTTC. It yields the protein CSVTPSGGNDEQFF.

The chain is built from TRBV14 and TRBJ2-1; perhaps TRBD1 as D (6 bases). The CDR3 covers 16 residues. Looked up from germline, CDR1 is SGHDN and CDR2 is FVKESK. V lost 4 bases, J lost 5 bases, and 18 bases lay in between. The chain's CDR3 is CASSPSQGGFNNEQFF. The CDR3, as DNA: TGTGCCAGCAGCCCCTCCCAAGGGGGATTTAACAATGAGCAGTTCTTC.

V and J are TRBV4-1 and TRBJ2-5; 8 bases fit TRBD1. CDR3 length: 16 residues. Germline V gene sequence: CDR1 MGHRA, CDR2 YSYEKL. The V and J ends lost 2 bases and 5 bases, in that order; junction bases with no gene match: 10. CDR3 coding DNA: TGCGCCAGCAGCCAACTGGCCAGGGGGCCGTCGGAGACCCAGTACTTC. It is translated as CASSQLARGPSETQYF.

The rearrangement uses TRBV5-6 and TRBJ2-2; TRBD1 matches at 10 bases. With V trimmed by 0 bases and J by 4 bases, 0 bases remained unmatched. Germline V lookup: CDR1 SGHDT, CDR2 YYEEEE. The CDR3 sequence is 15 residues long. In DNA form, the CDR3 reads TGTGCCAGCAGCTTGGGACAGGGGGCCACCGGGGAGCTGTTTTTT. Its protein is CASSLGQGATGELFF.

The rearrangement joins TRBV12-3 or TRBV12-4 to TRBJ2-1, with D perhaps matching TRBD2 (6 bases). The CDR3 totals 18 residues. Trimming removed 6 bases from V and 4 bases from J, with 25 bases in between. The CDR3 region has the DNA TGTGCCAGCAGCCCGCTACAGGTGTCGGGACTGAGATACAATGAGCAGTTCTTC. It translates to CASSPLQVSGLRYNEQFF.